This T cell receptor (beta chain) was found in a study of response to subunit inactivated influenza vaccine. The length of the CDR3 is 17 residues. Germline-derived CDR1 and CDR2 are DFQATT and SNEGSKA (reference sequence). V was pared by 3 bases and J by 2 bases, with 21 bases between. This clonotype was seen a handful of times. Via MiXCR, TCRdb re-called the RT-PCR reads, giving one row per CDR3 protein. The sample lists hundreds of thousands of distinct CDR3 sequences; roughly 8.2% were seen once. The sequence derives from a man between 50 and 75 years old who received an inactivated influenza vaccine. The sample consisted of PBMCs from blood, taken around 25 months after vaccination. V gene TRBV20-1 combines with J gene TRBJ2-3, with a tentative D call TRBD1 (6 bases). CDR3 amino acids: CSARGTRQVLSTDTQYF. The CDR3 DNA follows: TGCAGTGCTAGGGGAACCCGACAGGTCCTCTCCACAGATACGCAGTATTTT.